Following are 29 T cell receptor beta chains from one sample sequenced in a study of CD8 T cell repertoires and HIV-1 epitope variants (dated by TCRdb to about 2020). The protocol used for the library was the immunoSEQ multiplex PCR assay. TCRdb retrieved this table from immuneACCESS and kept in-frame rearrangements only. Not all clones are present; in checked studies, unresolved V genes account for under half, and no reason is known for the remainder. Present in this sample are more than 85,000 clones, almost 75% of which were seen just once. Under 30% of the sample is taken by the ten largest. The sequenced sample consisted of uncultured baseline CD8+ T cells from peripheral blood mononuclear cells (PBMCs). The receptors here all came from a male donor with HIV.

The CDR3 region is CASSFGTGSEQYF. The CDR3 DNA reads TGTGCCAGCAGTTTCGGGACAGGGAGCGAGCAGTACTTC. The chain links TRBV2 to TRBJ2-7, with 9 positions matching TRBD1. V gave up 5 bases and J gave up 6 bases; unmatched junction bases: 5. This CDR3 has 13 amino acids. The germline CDR1 and CDR2 sequences are SNHLY and FYNNEI.

The DNA of the CDR3 is TGCGCCAGCAGCTTAGGCGGACTTTCCTACAATGAGCAGTTCTTC. This codes for CASSLGGLSYNEQFF. This chain uses TRBV5-1 with TRBJ2-1; D perhaps matches TRBD2 (5 bases). The V end lost 2 bases, the J end lost 1 base, and 10 bases lay between the germline ends. Looked up from germline, CDR1 is SGHRS and CDR2 is YFSETQ. This CDR3 region has 15 residues.

CDR3 DNA: TGTGCCAGCAGCTTGGTGGGAGTCAGGACCGGGGAGCTGTTTTTT. The encoded protein is CASSLVGVRTGELFF. The chain is built from TRBV7-9 and TRBJ2-2; weak D call: TRBD2 (5 bases). Trimming left V 3 bases short and J 5 bases short, with 13 bases between. This CDR3 comprises 15 residues. Per the germline V gene, CDR1 is SEHNR and CDR2 is FQNEAQ (reference sequence).

V and J are TRBV7-9 and TRBJ2-7; TRBD2 matches at 7 bases. Germline CDR1 reads SEHNR; CDR2 reads FQNEAQ (reference sequence). J was trimmed by 3 bases and V by 2 bases; bases with no gene match: 4. CDR3 length equals 14 residues. The CDR3 DNA reads TGTGCCAGCAGCTTATTGGGCGGGAGCTACGAGCAGTACTTC. It is translated as CASSLLGGSYEQYF.

In the case of this clone: A much larger clone differs from this one at a single base, so this may be a read error. This chain joins TRBV5-6 and TRBJ1-5; no firm D call. V was shortened by 0 bases and J by 5 bases, with 3 bases between the two germline ends. In germline, CDR1 is SGHDT, CDR2 YYEEEE. There are 12 residues in the CDR3. The CDR3 protein is CASSLDDQPQHF. The CDR3 nucleotides read TGTGCCAGCAGCTTGGACGATCAGCCCCAGCATTTT.

The V gene is TRBV28, the J gene TRBJ2-7; 15 bases agree with TRBD2. J lost 6 bases, V lost 6 bases, and 3 bases had no gene match. CDR3 length: 14 residues. Looked up from germline, CDR1 is MDHEN and CDR2 is SYDVKM. The chain's CDR3 is CASRPGLAGGEQYF. CDR3 in DNA: TGTGCCAGCAGACCGGGACTAGCGGGGGGCGAGCAGTACTTC.

The chain employs TRBV5-1 and TRBJ1-5, with D perhaps matching TRBD1 (5 bases). V was pared by 0 bases and J by 6 bases, with 10 bases between. CDR1 SGHRS and CDR2 YFSETQ come from the germline V gene. The CDR3 has 14 amino acids. CDR3 sequence: CASSLGRDSQPQHF. CDR3 sequence (DNA): TGCGCCAGCAGCTTGGGCAGGGATAGTCAGCCCCAGCATTTT.

This clone was recorded many times. CDR3 sequence: CASSGRPREDGYTF. The CDR3 nucleotides read TGTGCCAGCAGCGGAAGGCCGAGGGAAGATGGCTACACCTTC. The V gene is TRBV5-4, the J gene TRBJ1-2; D remains unclear. The CDR3 has 14 amino acids. V lost 4 bases and J lost 6, with 16 bases in between. CDR1 SGHNT and CDR2 YYREEE come from the germline V gene (reference sequence).

Comments on this clone: One end of the junction is discordant with germline, which a read error may explain. The chain links TRBV5-1 to TRBJ1-2; 10 nucleotides align to TRBD1. The CDR3 length is 17 residues. Germline V gene data show CDR1 as SGHRS and CDR2 as YFSETQ. The CDR3 reads CASGFRDRGYSNYGYTF. The CDR3 DNA is TGCGCCAGCGGCTTTCGGGACAGGGGATACTCTAACTATGGCTACACCTTC.

The chain recombines TRBV27 with TRBJ2-1; TRBD2 matches 11 bases. From germline, CDR1 is MNHEY and CDR2 SMNVEV (reference sequence). The CDR3 covers 18 residues. V was clipped by 7 bases and J by 6 bases; unmatched bases: 17. The CDR3 here is CASKSEMLGTSGRNEQFF. The CDR3 nucleotides are TGTGCCAGCAAATCGGAAATGTTAGGGACTAGCGGTCGCAATGAGCAGTTCTTC.

This chain uses TRBV6-1 with TRBJ1-2; D gene uncertain. The length of the CDR3 is 10 residues. The ends were cut back, 5 bases at V and 13 bases at J, with 11 bases in the middle. Per germline, CDR1 MNHNS and CDR2 SASEGT. The CDR3 reads CASSIVRVTF. CDR3 sequence (DNA): TGTGCCAGCAGTATAGTTCGTGTCACCTTC.

The gene calls are TRBV9 and TRBJ2-3; the D gene is possibly TRBD2 (6 bases). The germline gives CDR1 SGDLS, CDR2 YYNGEE. The CDR3 contains 15 residues. Trimming took 1 base from V and 3 from J, leaving 12 bases between them. CDR3 bases: TGTGCCAGCAGCGTAATAGCGGTTGGGACAGATACGCAGTATTTT. It translates to CASSVIAVGTDTQYF.

The chain uses TRBV19 and TRBJ2-3; 11 bases map to TRBD2. The length of the CDR3 is 17 residues. J gave up 4 bases and V 6 bases, and 12 bases lay outside the gene matches. Germline assignment: CDR1 LNHDA and CDR2 SQIVND (reference sequence). CDR3 DNA: TGTGCCAGTAGCCTCTCCAGGACTAGCGGGTACCCAGATACGCAGTATTTT. Encoded protein: CASSLSRTSGYPDTQYF.

The chain employs TRBV10-3 and TRBJ2-2, with 7 bases matching TRBD2. The CDR3 totals 17 residues. CDR1 ENHRY and CDR2 SYGVKD come from the germline V gene. Trimming cost V 4 bases and J 8 bases; bases outside gene matches: 16. Written as DNA, the CDR3 is TGTGCCATCAGTGCGACGCTAGCGGATACGATCGGAGGGGAGCTGTTTTTT. Its protein product is CAISATLADTIGGELFF.

The count of this clone is one. The V and J genes are TRBV6-1 and TRBJ2-1; D is unresolved. CDR1 and CDR2 (germline): MNHNS, SASEGT. V lost 6 bases to trimming and J lost 7 bases, with 19 bases between them. The CDR3 extends over 15 amino acids. The CDR3: CASSKRWAYGNEQFF. CDR3 nucleotides: TGTGCCAGCAGCAAAAGGTGGGCGTATGGGAATGAGCAGTTCTTC.

This chain links TRBV6-4 with TRBJ2-1; D perhaps matches TRBD2 (5 bases). The ends were cut back, 1 base at V and 8 bases at J, with 21 bases in the middle. There are 17 residues in the CDR3. The germline gives CDR1 MRHNA, CDR2 SNTAGT. CDR3 bases: TGTGCCAGCAGTGACTTTCCCCGGAGGAGCCGTAGCGATGAGCAGTTCTTC. This translates into CASSDFPRRSRSDEQFF.

The chain joins TRBV29-1 to TRBJ2-1; TRBD1 matches 9 bases. Losses at the gene ends were 0 bases for V and 9 bases for J; bases not matched to a gene: 9. The germline V gene encodes CDR1 SQVTM and CDR2 ANQGSEA. CDR3 size: 15 residues. CDR3 sequence (DNA): TGCAGCGTTGAAGAAGCGGGACAGGGAGCGGGTGAGCAGTTCTTC. It specifies CSVEEAGQGAGEQFF.

This rearrangement joins TRBV19 to TRBJ1-5; 7 bases match TRBD1. Germline V CDR1 and CDR2: LNHDA, SQIVND (reference sequence). After removal of 8 bases from V and 3 bases from J, the junction contained 7 bases not matched to a gene. The CDR3 is 14 residues long. The CDR3 loop is CASGRGADNQPQHF. The DNA for the CDR3 is TGTGCCAGTGGCAGGGGGGCGGACAATCAGCCCCAGCATTTT.

In the case of this clone: The sample contains more than one DNA sequence encoding this CDR3. V usage is TRBV7-9 and J usage is TRBJ2-5; D is unresolved. Between the trimmed V and J ends, which lost 4 bases and 3 bases, there was a span of 3 bases. Germline V gene sequence: CDR1 SEHNR, CDR2 FQNEAQ (reference sequence). CDR3 size: 11 residues. CDR3 sequence: CASSSEETQYF. As DNA, the CDR3 is TGTGCCAGCAGCTCAGAAGAGACCCAGTACTTC. The variable domain in full, with the rest retrieved from reference TRBV7-9 and TRBJ2-5, is DTGVSQNPRHKITKRGQNVTFRCDPISEHNRLYWYRQTLGQGPEFLTYFQNEAQLEKSRLLSDRFSAERPKGSFSTLEIQRTEQGDSAMYLCASSSEETQYFGPGTRLLVL.

The genes are TRBV28 and TRBJ2-3; maybe TRBD1 (8 bases). The germline CDR1 and CDR2 sequences are MDHEN and SYDVKM. The CDR3 consists of 16 residues. Between the trimmed V and J ends, which lost 6 bases and 1 base, there was a span of 17 bases. Here the CDR3 DNA reads TGTGCCAGCAGCGGACAGGGTGCGGGGGGCACAGATACGCAGTATTTT. Amino acid sequence: CASSGQGAGGTDTQYF.

The rearrangement uses TRBV6-5 and TRBJ1-2, with D tentatively TRBD1 (6 bases). The germline gives CDR1 MNHEY, CDR2 SVGAGI. The CDR3 is 15 amino acids. V was pared by 1 base and J by 7 bases, with 16 bases between. The CDR3 DNA sequence: TGTGCCAGCAGTTACTACAGGGATAATCGTGGTGGCTACACCTTC. This sequence encodes CASSYYRDNRGGYTF.

The chain joins TRBV30 to TRBJ2-7; 11 bases map to TRBD2. The germline V gene encodes CDR1 GTSNPN and CDR2 SVGIG (reference sequence). This CDR3 is 13 amino acids long. V was clipped by 4 bases and J by 5 bases; unmatched bases: 4. This chain's CDR3 is CAWIAGGQDEQYF. DNA for the CDR3: TGTGCCTGGATAGCGGGGGGGCAGGACGAGCAGTACTTC.

In the case of this clone: Other DNA sequences in this sample translate to the same CDR3. The V and J genes are TRBV5-1 and TRBJ2-7; D not certain. V dropped 0 bases and J dropped 4 bases, with 5 bases sitting between them. CDR1 and CDR2 (germline): SGHRS, YFSETQ. The CDR3 contains 12 residues. The CDR3 coding sequence is TGCGCCAGCAGCTTGGAAGGGTACGAGCAGTACTTC. The encoded protein is CASSLEGYEQYF. The whole variable domain, remainder taken from reference TRBV5-1 and TRBJ2-7, is KAGVTQTPRYLIKTRGQQVTLSCSPISGHRSVSWYQQTPGQGLQFLFEYFSETQRNKGNFPGRFSGRQFSNSRSEMNVSTLELGDSALYLCASSLEGYEQYFGPGTRLTVT.

V is TRBV19 and J is TRBJ2-5, with D possibly TRBD2 on 6 matching bases. This CDR3 has 13 residues. V gave up 0 bases and J gave up 12 bases, with 14 bases separating them. Per germline, CDR1 LNHDA and CDR2 SQIVND (reference sequence). The CDR3 region is CASSIDLGSGEYF. The CDR3, as DNA: TGTGCCAGTAGTATAGATCTCGGGAGTGGGGAGTACTTC.

The V gene is TRBV30, the J gene TRBJ1-2; unclear D gene. Germline V lookup: CDR1 GTSNPN, CDR2 SVGIG (reference sequence). Trimming took off 0 bases at V and 2 bases at J, with 13 bases between the two ends. The CDR3 has 15 amino acids. The CDR3 nucleotides are TGTGCCTGGAGTGTCGTCGCTCCAATAAACTATGGCTACACCTTC. Protein sequence: CAWSVVAPINYGYTF.

The chain carries TRBV6-1 and TRBJ1-1; no reliable D call. V shed 6 bases and J shed 5 bases, with 10 bases lying between them. The germline CDR1 and CDR2 sequences are MNHNS and SASEGT. This CDR3 contains 12 residues. CDR3 region: CASSLDGTEAFF. CDR3 in DNA: TGTGCCAGCAGCCTCGACGGAACTGAAGCTTTCTTT.

The sample holds a few counts of this clone. The chain combines TRBV27 with TRBJ1-3; no clear D gene. V shed 3 bases and J shed 2 bases, with 5 bases lying between them. Germline lookup yields CDR1 MNHEY and CDR2 SMNVEV (reference sequence). This CDR3 has 13 amino acids. CDR3 DNA sequence: TGTGCCAGCAGTTTTGGTGCTGGAAACACCATATATTTT. Protein product: CASSFGAGNTIYF.

The CDR3 sequence is CASSRGTSGREYQETQYF. The CDR3 region has the DNA TGTGCCAGCAGCCGAGGGACTAGCGGGAGAGAGTACCAAGAGACCCAGTACTTC. The V and J genes are TRBV11-1 and TRBJ2-5, with 14 bases lining up with TRBD2. The V and J ends lost 5 bases and 0 bases, in that order; junction bases with no gene match: 8. In germline, CDR1 is SGHAT, CDR2 FQDESV (reference sequence). The CDR3 is 18 amino acids.

The chain employs TRBV6-4 and TRBJ1-2; D may be TRBD1 (5 bases). V gave up 6 bases and J gave up 4 bases, with 18 bases separating them. Germline V lookup: CDR1 MRHNA, CDR2 SNTAGT. The CDR3 runs 15 residues. The CDR3 loop is CASSRGSAFFYGYTF. Here the CDR3 DNA reads TGTGCCAGCAGCCGGGGCTCCGCCTTTTTCTATGGCTACACCTTC.